The clone carrying this T cell receptor (beta chain) was picked up many times. The target antigen is unknown. Germline loops: CDR1 SQVTM, CDR2 ANQGSEA. Trimming removed 4 bases from V and 5 bases from J; junction bases left unmatched: 5. The CDR3 spans 12 residues. This sample was included in a study of human T cells and chemical hapten exposure. Study as a whole: Patch tests put 0.01% DPC on the upper back, and the results were checked at 6 days. Mainly, slight library volume differences in the pool made TCR yields vary. Study-wide points: Expanded TCR sets contained significantly more large CDR3 similarity clusters than controls.

From the RACE reads, TCRdb called clonotypes with MiXCR, one entry per CDR3 protein. The sample has approximately 370,000 distinct CDR3 sequences, 4.5% to 7% seen once. As for time point: pre-sensitization, week 0. Treatment specified: therapeutic diphenylcyclopropenone sensitization with weekly scalp DPC. Patch tests were applied only after blood draws. This sample comprised whole blood, obtained in connection with sensitization to the hapten diphenylcyclopropenone (DPC). The source of this sequence is a woman aged 18-29 years with alopecia areata. Some clones in this sample may be carry-over from other donors' samples. The V and J genes are TRBV29-1 and TRBJ2-7; TRBD1 matches 7 bases. The chain's CDR3 is CSVAEQGNEQYF. The CDR3 DNA follows: TGCAGCGTTGCTGAACAGGGGAACGAGCAGTACTTC.